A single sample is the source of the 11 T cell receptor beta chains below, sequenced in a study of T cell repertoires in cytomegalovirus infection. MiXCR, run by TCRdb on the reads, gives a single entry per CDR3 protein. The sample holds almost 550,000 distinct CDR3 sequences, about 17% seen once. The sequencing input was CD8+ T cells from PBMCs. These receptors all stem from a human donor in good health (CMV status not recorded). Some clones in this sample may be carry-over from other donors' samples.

CDR3 in DNA: TGTGCCAGCAGCGTAGCGGGGGGACGCTCAGATACGCAGTATTTT. It translates to CASSVAGGRSDTQYF. The V call is TRBV9, the J call TRBJ2-3; 7 bases are a match to TRBD2. V lost 0 bases to trimming and J lost 4 bases; unmatched junction nucleotides: 5. CDR3 length: 15 residues. Per the germline V gene, CDR1 is SGDLS and CDR2 is YYNGEE.

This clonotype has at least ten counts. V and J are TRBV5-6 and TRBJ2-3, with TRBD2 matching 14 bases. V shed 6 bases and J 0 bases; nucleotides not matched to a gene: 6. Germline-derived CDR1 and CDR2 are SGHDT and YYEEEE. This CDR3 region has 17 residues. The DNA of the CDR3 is TGTGCCAGCAACCTGGGACTAGCGGGGGATAGCACAGATACGCAGTATTTT. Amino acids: CASNLGLAGDSTDTQYF.

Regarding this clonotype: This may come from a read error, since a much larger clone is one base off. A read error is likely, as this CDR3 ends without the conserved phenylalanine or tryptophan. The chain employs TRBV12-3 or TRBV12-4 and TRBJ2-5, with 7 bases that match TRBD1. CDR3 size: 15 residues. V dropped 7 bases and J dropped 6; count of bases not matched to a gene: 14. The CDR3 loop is CASTYREEGAKTQYL. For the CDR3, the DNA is TGTGCCAGCACCTACCGTGAAGAGGGGGCTAAGACCCAGTACTTA.

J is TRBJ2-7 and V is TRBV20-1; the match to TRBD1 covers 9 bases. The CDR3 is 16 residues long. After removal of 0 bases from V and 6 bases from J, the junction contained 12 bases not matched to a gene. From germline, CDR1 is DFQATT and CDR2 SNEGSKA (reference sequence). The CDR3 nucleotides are TGCAGTGCTAGAGATCGAGGGGGACAGGGAGGGATCGAGCAGTACTTC. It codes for CSARDRGGQGGIEQYF.

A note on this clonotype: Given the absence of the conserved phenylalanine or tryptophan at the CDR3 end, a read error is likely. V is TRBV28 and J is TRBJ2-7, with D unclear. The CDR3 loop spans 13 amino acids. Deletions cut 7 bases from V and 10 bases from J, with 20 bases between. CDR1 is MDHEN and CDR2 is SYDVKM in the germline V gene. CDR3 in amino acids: CASTKARFIDQYL. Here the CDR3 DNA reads TGTGCCAGCACAAAGGCCAGGTTTATCGATCAGTACTTA.

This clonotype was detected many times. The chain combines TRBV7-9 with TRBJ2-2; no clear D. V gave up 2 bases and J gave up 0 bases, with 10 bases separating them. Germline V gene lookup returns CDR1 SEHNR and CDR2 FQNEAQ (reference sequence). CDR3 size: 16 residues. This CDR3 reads CASSLSNSANTGELFF. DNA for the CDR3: TGTGCCAGCAGCTTAAGTAACTCCGCGAACACCGGGGAGCTGTTTTTT.

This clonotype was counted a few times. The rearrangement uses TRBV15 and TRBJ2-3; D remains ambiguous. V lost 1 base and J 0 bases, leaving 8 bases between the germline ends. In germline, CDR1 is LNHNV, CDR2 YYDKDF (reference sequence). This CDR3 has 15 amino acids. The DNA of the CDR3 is TGTGCCACCAGCAGAGGCTGGTTTAGCACAGATACGCAGTATTTT. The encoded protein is CATSRGWFSTDTQYF. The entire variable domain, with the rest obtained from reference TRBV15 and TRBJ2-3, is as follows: DAMVIQNPRYQVTQFGKPVTLSCSQTLNHNVMYWYQQKSSQAPKLLFHYYDKDFNNEADTPDNFQSRRPNTSFCFLDIRSPGLGDTAMYLCATSRGWFSTDTQYFGPGTRLTVL.

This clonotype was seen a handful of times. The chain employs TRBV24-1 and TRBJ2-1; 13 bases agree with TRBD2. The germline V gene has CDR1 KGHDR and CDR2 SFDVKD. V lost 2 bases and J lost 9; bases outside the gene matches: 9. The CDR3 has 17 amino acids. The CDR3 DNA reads TGTGCCACCAGTGATTACCCGGGACTAGCGGGATCGGGTGAGCAGTTCTTC. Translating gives CATSDYPGLAGSGEQFF.

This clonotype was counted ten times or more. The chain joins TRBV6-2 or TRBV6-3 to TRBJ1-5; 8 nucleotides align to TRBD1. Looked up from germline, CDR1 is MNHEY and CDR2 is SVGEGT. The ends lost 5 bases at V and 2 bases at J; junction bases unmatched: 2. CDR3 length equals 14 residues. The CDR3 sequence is CASSDRGGNQPQHF. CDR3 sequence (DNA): TGTGCCAGCAGTGACAGGGGTGGCAATCAGCCCCAGCATTTT.

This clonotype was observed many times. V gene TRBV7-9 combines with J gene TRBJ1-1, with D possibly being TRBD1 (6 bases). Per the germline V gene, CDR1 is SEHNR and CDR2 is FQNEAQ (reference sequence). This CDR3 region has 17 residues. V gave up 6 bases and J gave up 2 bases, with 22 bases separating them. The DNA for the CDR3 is TGTGCCAGCAGGATAGTTGCGCGGGGGCTAGCTAACACTGAAGCTTTCTTT. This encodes CASRIVARGLANTEAFF.

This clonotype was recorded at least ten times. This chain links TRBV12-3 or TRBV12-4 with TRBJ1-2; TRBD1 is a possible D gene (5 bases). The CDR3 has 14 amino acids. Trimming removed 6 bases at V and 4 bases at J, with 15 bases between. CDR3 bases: TGTGCCAGCAGAACGGGAGGGGAGGCCTATGGCTACACCTTC. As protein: CASRTGGEAYGYTF.